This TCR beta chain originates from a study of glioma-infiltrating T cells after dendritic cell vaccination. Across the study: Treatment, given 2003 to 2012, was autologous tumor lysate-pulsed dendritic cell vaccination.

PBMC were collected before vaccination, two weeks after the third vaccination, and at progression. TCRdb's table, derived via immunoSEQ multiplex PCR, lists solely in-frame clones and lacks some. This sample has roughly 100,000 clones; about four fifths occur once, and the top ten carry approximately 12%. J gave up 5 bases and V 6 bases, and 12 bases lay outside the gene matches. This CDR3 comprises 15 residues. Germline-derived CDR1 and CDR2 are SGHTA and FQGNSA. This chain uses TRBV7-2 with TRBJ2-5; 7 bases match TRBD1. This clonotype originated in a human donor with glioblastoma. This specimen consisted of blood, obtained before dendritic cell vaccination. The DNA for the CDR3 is TGTGCCAGCAGGCCACAGGGGCCGCCCCGGGAGACCCAGTACTTC. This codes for CASRPQGPPRETQYF. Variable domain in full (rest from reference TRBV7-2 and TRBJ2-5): GAGVSQSPSNKVTEKGKDVELRCDPISGHTALYWYRQSLGQGLEFLIYFQGNSAPDKSGLPSDRFSAERTGGSVSTLTIQRTQQEDSAVYLCASRPQGPPRETQYFGPGTRLLVL.